This T cell receptor beta chain was captured in a study of T cell repertoires in ileal Crohn's disease. Study-level information: Operated complications were stricturing disease (roughly 60%) and penetrating disease (39%). The study, taken as a whole, reports: Active smokers at surgery had more clonal expansions than non-smokers.

For this clone: Antigen: not known.

Time point reported: neoterminal ileum biopsy at postoperative endoscopy, about 6 months after surgery. The CDR3 loop spans 14 amino acids. Per the germline V gene, CDR1 is MGHDK and CDR2 is SYGVNS. Germline trimming cut 10 bases from V and 3 bases from J; bases unmatched to any gene: 7. Around 0.45 micrograms of biopsy DNA per sample underwent TCRB immunosequencing. Sequencing was performed with immunoSEQ multiplex PCR; in TCRdb, only in-frame clones are kept and a portion is missing. The table has 8,500 to 13,000 clones, 70% to 90% seen once. The sample taken for sequencing was ileal tissue. The TCR comes from an adult with Crohn's disease. The J gene is TRBJ2-1, the V gene TRBV25-1; 9 positions match TRBD1. CDR3 sequence reads: CATLTGGIYNEQFF. For the CDR3, the DNA is TGTGCCACCCTGACAGGGGGTATCTACAATGAGCAGTTCTTC.